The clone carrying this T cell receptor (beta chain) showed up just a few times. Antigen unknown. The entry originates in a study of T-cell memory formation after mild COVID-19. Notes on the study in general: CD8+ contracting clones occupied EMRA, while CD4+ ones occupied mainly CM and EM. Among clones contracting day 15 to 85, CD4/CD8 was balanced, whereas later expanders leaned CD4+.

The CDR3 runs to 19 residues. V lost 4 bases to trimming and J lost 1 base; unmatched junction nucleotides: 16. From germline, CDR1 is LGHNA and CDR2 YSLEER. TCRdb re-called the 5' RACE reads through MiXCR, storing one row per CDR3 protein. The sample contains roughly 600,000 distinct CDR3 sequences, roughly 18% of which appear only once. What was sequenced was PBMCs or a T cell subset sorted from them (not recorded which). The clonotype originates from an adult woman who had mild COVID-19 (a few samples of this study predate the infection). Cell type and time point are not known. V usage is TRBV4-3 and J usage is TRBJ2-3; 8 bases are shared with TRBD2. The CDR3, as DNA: TGCGCCAGCAGCCCCCGGCCCAGCGGGAGTCCAGAGGGCACAGATACGCAGTATTTT. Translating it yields CASSPRPSGSPEGTDTQYF.